These T cell receptor beta chains were read from a single sample in a study of CD8 T cells in Susac syndrome. TCRdb passed the immunoSEQ multiplex PCR reads through MiXCR, listing each CDR3 protein once. The sample lists approximately 120,000 distinct CDR3 sequences, about 95% occurring once. Sequenced input: CD4+ T cells from PBMCs. These receptor sequences come from a human donor in good health. The CDR3 runs from the conserved cysteine through the conserved F or W. A D gene is named only where the DNA matches it firmly. Expanded clones get a size class; other rows say once, few or many, or leave the size out.

J gene: TRBJ1-1; V gene: TRBV3-1; clone size: NA; D gene: NA; CDR3 protein: CASSPGGGNTEAFF; CDR3 DNA: TGTGCCAGCAGCCCTGGAGGGGGAAACACTGAAGCTTTCTTT
J gene: TRBJ2-7; V gene: TRBV7-6; clone size: NA; D gene: NA; CDR3 protein: CASSLAARFGQKAYEQYF; CDR3 DNA: TGTGCCAGCAGCTTAGCGGCTCGTTTTGGGCAAAAAGCCTACGAGCAGTACTTC
J gene: TRBJ2-3; V gene: TRBV28; clone size: NA; D gene: NA; CDR3 protein: CASRGGGTDTQYF; CDR3 DNA: TGTGCCAGCAGAGGAGGGGGCACAGATACGCAGTATTTT
J gene: TRBJ1-2; V gene: TRBV12-3/TRBV12-4; clone size: NA; D gene: NA; CDR3 protein: CASSNSGFGYTF; CDR3 DNA: TGTGCCAGCAGTAACTCAGGGTTTGGCTACACCTTC
J gene: TRBJ2-5; V gene: TRBV11-3; clone size: once; D gene: NA; CDR3 protein: CASSFGANIQETQYF; CDR3 DNA: TGTGCCAGCAGCTTTGGAGCGAACATTCAAGAGACCCAGTACTTC
J gene: TRBJ1-3; V gene: TRBV10-3; clone size: NA; D gene: NA; CDR3 protein: CAISDDKYSGNTIYF; CDR3 DNA: TGTGCCATCAGTGATGACAAGTACTCTGGAAACACCATATATTTT
J gene: TRBJ2-7; V gene: TRBV13; clone size: NA; D gene: TRBD2; CDR3 protein: CASSLRSVFGGRPAYEQYF; CDR3 DNA: TGTGCCAGCAGCTTACGGAGTGTCTTTGGCGGGAGGCCGGCCTACGAGCAGTACTTC
J gene: TRBJ2-7; V gene: TRBV7-2; clone size: NA; D gene: NA; CDR3 protein: CASSLSGAEQYF; CDR3 DNA: TGTGCCAGCAGCTTATCCGGGGCCGAGCAGTACTTC
J gene: TRBJ1-3; V gene: TRBV30; clone size: NA; D gene: NA; CDR3 protein: CAWRAGRNSGNTIYF; CDR3 DNA: TGTGCCTGGAGAGCAGGGAGAAACTCTGGAAACACCATATATTTT
J gene: TRBJ2-3; V gene: TRBV20-1; clone size: NA; D gene: NA; CDR3 protein: CSAGNSDPGYSDTQYF; CDR3 DNA: TGCAGTGCTGGCAATTCGGACCCAGGCTATTCGGATACGCAGTATTTT
J gene: TRBJ2-7; V gene: TRBV7-2; clone size: once; D gene: NA; CDR3 protein: CASSRGQYGSYEQYF; CDR3 DNA: TGTGCCAGCAGTCGCGGACAGTACGGTTCCTACGAGCAGTACTTC
J gene: TRBJ1-6; V gene: TRBV20-1; clone size: NA; D gene: TRBD1; CDR3 protein: CSARVGQPNSPLHF; CDR3 DNA: TGCAGTGCTAGAGTGGGACAGCCTAATTCACCCCTCCACTTT
J gene: TRBJ2-1; V gene: TRBV6-5; clone size: NA; D gene: TRBD2; CDR3 protein: CASSYGIAGIYNEQFF; CDR3 DNA: TGTGCCAGCAGTTACGGGATAGCGGGAATCTACAATGAGCAGTTCTTC
J gene: TRBJ2-1; V gene: TRBV29-1; clone size: once; D gene: NA; CDR3 protein: CSVELPSYNEQFF; CDR3 DNA: TGCAGCGTTGAACTTCCCTCCTACAATGAGCAGTTCTTC
J gene: TRBJ2-7; V gene: TRBV5-1; clone size: once; D gene: TRBD2; CDR3 protein: CASSPGSSGIQEQYF; CDR3 DNA: TGCGCCAGCAGCCCCGGGAGTAGCGGGATACAGGAGCAGTACTTC
J gene: TRBJ2-2; V gene: TRBV12-3/TRBV12-4; clone size: NA; D gene: NA; CDR3 protein: CASSSQGSANTGELFF; CDR3 DNA: TGTGCCAGCAGTTCTCAGGGTAGTGCGAACACCGGGGAGCTGTTTTTT
J gene: TRBJ2-3; V gene: TRBV2; clone size: NA; D gene: NA; CDR3 protein: CASRTIQGTDTQYF; CDR3 DNA: TGTGCCAGCAGGACGATCCAGGGAACAGATACGCAGTATTTT
J gene: TRBJ1-4; V gene: TRBV29-1; clone size: few; D gene: NA; CDR3 protein: CSARTGGAAEKLFF; CDR3 DNA: TGCAGCGCCCGGACGGGGGGCGCGGCTGAAAAACTTTTTTTT
J gene: TRBJ2-3; V gene: TRBV30; clone size: NA; D gene: NA; CDR3 protein: CAWTDRITDTQYF; CDR3 DNA: TGTGCCTGGACAGACCGAATCACAGATACGCAGTATTTT
J gene: TRBJ1-2; V gene: TRBV20-1; clone size: NA; D gene: TRBD1; CDR3 protein: CSAIRAGRGYGYTF; CDR3 DNA: TGCAGTGCCATACGGGCCGGCAGGGGGTATGGCTACACCTTC
J gene: TRBJ1-1; V gene: TRBV29-1; clone size: NA; D gene: NA; CDR3 protein: CSVGGLNTEAFF; CDR3 DNA: TGCAGCGTGGGGGGGTTGAACACTGAAGCTTTCTTT
J gene: TRBJ2-7; V gene: TRBV6-2/TRBV6-3; clone size: once; D gene: TRBD1; CDR3 protein: CASSPTGEFEQYF; CDR3 DNA: TGTGCCAGCAGTCCTACAGGGGAATTCGAGCAGTACTTC
J gene: TRBJ2-1; V gene: TRBV4-2; clone size: NA; D gene: NA; CDR3 protein: CASTQRGVGRESYNEQFF; CDR3 DNA: TGTGCCAGCACCCAAAGGGGGGTAGGGAGGGAATCCTACAATGAGCAGTTCTTC
J gene: TRBJ1-1; V gene: TRBV12-3/TRBV12-4; clone size: NA; D gene: TRBD1; CDR3 protein: CASSLIFGTANTEAFF; CDR3 DNA: TGTGCCAGCAGTTTAATTTTCGGGACAGCGAACACTGAAGCTTTCTTT
J gene: TRBJ2-7; V gene: TRBV12-3/TRBV12-4; clone size: NA; D gene: NA; CDR3 protein: CASSSQGPPNEQYF; CDR3 DNA: TGTGCCAGCAGTTCTCAGGGCCCTCCTAACGAGCAGTACTTC
J gene: TRBJ2-2; V gene: TRBV12-3/TRBV12-4; clone size: NA; D gene: TRBD1; CDR3 protein: CASSTQGNIGELFF; CDR3 DNA: TGTGCCAGCAGTACACAGGGGAACATCGGGGAGCTGTTTTTT
J gene: TRBJ2-1; V gene: TRBV5-8; clone size: NA; D gene: NA; CDR3 protein: CASSLDGRAEQFF; CDR3 DNA: TGTGCCAGCAGCTTGGATGGGCGAGCTGAGCAGTTCTTC
J gene: TRBJ2-7; V gene: TRBV30; clone size: NA; D gene: NA; CDR3 protein: CAWSVNLGGSRGGEQYF; CDR3 DNA: TGTGCCTGGAGTGTAAACCTCGGGGGGAGCAGGGGAGGCGAGCAGTACTTC
J gene: TRBJ2-6; V gene: TRBV3-1; clone size: NA; D gene: TRBD1; CDR3 protein: CASSQGDRGRYGANVLTF; CDR3 DNA: TGTGCCAGCAGCCAGGGAGACAGGGGGCGTTACGGGGCCAACGTCCTGACTTTC
J gene: TRBJ2-7; V gene: TRBV10-2; clone size: NA; D gene: NA; CDR3 protein: CASRQGIGLYEQYF; CDR3 DNA: TGCGCCAGCAGACAAGGGATAGGGTTGTACGAGCAGTACTTC
J gene: TRBJ2-1; V gene: TRBV25-1; clone size: NA; D gene: NA; CDR3 protein: CASSDSRSSYNEQFF; CDR3 DNA: TGTGCCAGCAGTGATAGTCGTAGCTCCTACAATGAGCAGTTCTTC
J gene: TRBJ2-1; V gene: TRBV29-1; clone size: NA; D gene: NA; CDR3 protein: CSADTYNEQFF; CDR3 DNA: TGCAGCGCAGACACCTACAATGAGCAGTTCTTC
J gene: TRBJ1-1; V gene: TRBV23-1; clone size: NA; D gene: NA; CDR3 protein: CASSQTGTDLNTEAFF; CDR3 DNA: TGCGCCAGCAGTCAAACCGGGACGGACTTGAACACTGAAGCTTTCTTT
J gene: TRBJ2-2; V gene: TRBV15; clone size: NA; D gene: NA; CDR3 protein: CATSSETGNTGELFF; CDR3 DNA: TGTGCCACCAGCAGTGAGACCGGCAACACCGGGGAGCTGTTTTTT
J gene: TRBJ2-3; V gene: TRBV30; clone size: NA; D gene: TRBD1; CDR3 protein: CAWGDSLRDTQYF; CDR3 DNA: TGTGCCTGGGGGGACAGCCTCAGAGATACGCAGTATTTT
J gene: TRBJ2-1; V gene: TRBV6-2/TRBV6-3; clone size: NA; D gene: TRBD1; CDR3 protein: CASISTGVVSYNEQFF; CDR3 DNA: TGTGCCAGCATATCGACAGGGGTCGTTTCCTACAATGAGCAGTTCTTC
J gene: TRBJ2-3; V gene: TRBV12-3/TRBV12-4; clone size: NA; D gene: NA; CDR3 protein: CASSARGRDTQYF; CDR3 DNA: TGTGCCAGCAGTGCCCGGGGCCGGGATACGCAGTATTTT
J gene: TRBJ2-7; V gene: TRBV6-4; clone size: once; D gene: NA; CDR3 protein: CASITIGAKSYEQYF; CDR3 DNA: TGTGCCAGCATTACAATCGGGGCCAAATCCTACGAGCAGTACTTC
J gene: TRBJ2-5; V gene: TRBV29-1; clone size: NA; D gene: NA; CDR3 protein: CSVSRNQETQYF; CDR3 DNA: TGCAGCGTTTCAAGAAACCAAGAGACCCAGTACTTC
J gene: TRBJ2-1; V gene: TRBV19; clone size: NA; D gene: TRBD1; CDR3 protein: CATGTGGHGEQFF; CDR3 DNA: TGTGCCACCGGGACAGGGGGACATGGTGAGCAGTTCTTC
J gene: TRBJ2-3; V gene: TRBV10-3; clone size: NA; D gene: NA; CDR3 protein: CAISESSNPYF; CDR3 DNA: TGTGCCATCAGTGAGTCCTCGAACCCGTATTTT
J gene: TRBJ2-3; V gene: TRBV15; clone size: NA; D gene: NA; CDR3 protein: CATSSLRLGEDTQYF; CDR3 DNA: TGTGCCACCAGCAGCCTGAGACTAGGGGAAGATACGCAGTATTTT
J gene: TRBJ1-2; V gene: TRBV29-1; clone size: NA; D gene: NA; CDR3 protein: CSVREGGPIAYGYTF; CDR3 DNA: TGCAGCGTTAGGGAAGGGGGACCGATAGCTTATGGCTACACCTTC
J gene: TRBJ2-7; V gene: TRBV30; clone size: NA; D gene: NA; CDR3 protein: CACVGGTYEQYF; CDR3 DNA: TGTGCCTGCGTCGGAGGGACCTACGAGCAGTACTTC
J gene: TRBJ1-2; V gene: TRBV5-6; clone size: NA; D gene: NA; CDR3 protein: CASSWTPENYGYTF; CDR3 DNA: TGTGCCAGCAGCTGGACGCCGGAGAACTATGGCTACACCTTC
J gene: TRBJ2-2; V gene: TRBV29-1; clone size: NA; D gene: NA; CDR3 protein: CSVGAGSSANTGELFF; CDR3 DNA: TGCAGCGTTGGTGCAGGGTCAAGCGCGAACACCGGGGAGCTGTTTTTT
J gene: TRBJ2-5; V gene: TRBV5-4; clone size: once; D gene: NA; CDR3 protein: CASSFSRTQETQYF; CDR3 DNA: TGTGCCAGCAGCTTTTCCAGGACCCAAGAGACCCAGTACTTC
J gene: TRBJ1-2; V gene: TRBV7-2; clone size: NA; D gene: NA; CDR3 protein: CASSLTPGQNYGYTF; CDR3 DNA: TGTGCCAGCAGCTTAACGCCCGGACAGAACTATGGCTACACCTTC
J gene: TRBJ2-3; V gene: TRBV4-2; clone size: NA; D gene: NA; CDR3 protein: CASNKGQSTDTQYF; CDR3 DNA: TGTGCCAGCAACAAGGGACAAAGCACAGATACGCAGTATTTT
J gene: TRBJ2-3; V gene: TRBV5-1; clone size: NA; D gene: TRBD1; CDR3 protein: CASRLTGKTDTQYF; CDR3 DNA: TGCGCCAGCAGGCTGACAGGGAAAACAGATACGCAGTATTTT
J gene: TRBJ2-3; V gene: TRBV4-1; clone size: once; D gene: TRBD2; CDR3 protein: CASSQTSGFRTDTQYF; CDR3 DNA: TGCGCCAGCAGCCAAACTAGCGGTTTTCGCACAGATACGCAGTATTTT
J gene: TRBJ1-5; V gene: TRBV20-1; clone size: NA; D gene: TRBD1; CDR3 protein: CSAIEPTGQMNQPQHF; CDR3 DNA: TGCAGTGCGATTGAACCGACGGGACAGATGAATCAGCCCCAGCATTTT
J gene: TRBJ2-5; V gene: TRBV2; clone size: once; D gene: TRBD1; CDR3 protein: CASKGAGETQYF; CDR3 DNA: TGTGCCAGCAAGGGGGCGGGTGAGACCCAGTACTTC
J gene: TRBJ1-6; V gene: TRBV12-3/TRBV12-4; clone size: NA; D gene: TRBD1; CDR3 protein: CASRRQGSGPPLHF; CDR3 DNA: TGTGCCAGCAGGAGACAGGGATCCGGACCTCCCCTCCACTTT
J gene: TRBJ2-5; V gene: TRBV11-2; clone size: NA; D gene: TRBD2; CDR3 protein: CASSPWPGTRGETQYF; CDR3 DNA: TGTGCCAGCAGCCCTTGGCCCGGGACTAGGGGAGAGACCCAGTACTTC